This T cell receptor beta chain was identified during a study of CD8+ T cells in alopecia areata. Looking at the study overall: Treated patients were given 5 to 10 mg oral tofacitinib twice daily. The authors scored treated patients' severity by affected scalp percentage.

It was cDNA, reverse transcribed from extracted RNA, that served as the sequencing template. This table comes from immunoSEQ multiplex PCR, and its TCRdb copy is limited to in-frame clones, with some not included. The sample shows 150,000 to 200,000 clones, approximately 51% of them seen only once. Germline CDR1 reads LGHNA; CDR2 reads YSLEER. The CDR3 loop spans 14 amino acids. V lost 2 bases, J lost 5 bases, and 11 bases lay in between. Overall study findings and caveats: Significant decreases in scalp clonality and expanded CD8+ clones followed tofacitinib treatment.

Noted treatment: oral pan-JAK inhibitor, 5-10 mg twice daily. Punch biopsies of lesional scalp, plus peripheral blood, were taken from alopecia areata patients. Regarding this clone: No antigen is known for it.

The specimen was CD8+ T cells sorted from blood, collected at roughly week 52, from a patient treated with tofacitinib. The sequence was obtained from a human donor with alopecia areata. This chain connects TRBV4-3 to TRBJ2-3; possibly TRBD1 or TRBD2 for D (6 bases each). The CDR3 protein is CASSQFGGVDTQYF. CDR3 coding DNA: TGCGCCAGCAGCCAATTCGGGGGCGTAGATACGCAGTATTTT.